A selection of T cell receptor beta chains follows, all from one sample in a study of blood T cell repertoires in COVID-19. Produced via immunoSEQ multiplex PCR; TCRdb's table is partial and in-frame only. Of roughly 200,000 clones listed, 89% are singletons. Sequences were obtained from PBMCs or T cells enriched from blood (not recorded which). These receptors all come from a woman in her 40s with acute COVID-19. CDR3s include the opening cysteine and the closing phenylalanine or tryptophan. The D gene is left open where the match is weak. Some rows mark clone size as missing; the rest say once, few, many or name a class of expanded clone.

d_call	j_call	clone_size	v_call	cdr3_aa	cdr3_nt
-	TRBJ1-1	-	TRBV21-1	CASSRVQGSTEAFF	TGTGCCAGCAGCCGAGTCCAGGGCAGCACTGAAGCTTTCTTT
-	TRBJ1-1	-	TRBV2	CASSDRGLRNTEAFF	TGTGCCAGCAGTGACAGGGGTCTGAGGAACACTGAAGCTTTCTTT
TRBD1	TRBJ1-2	-	TRBV19	CASSIGTGVLHYGYTF	TGTGCCAGTAGTATAGGGACAGGCGTTCTCCACTATGGCTACACCTTC
TRBD1	TRBJ1-2	-	TRBV5-1	CASSLKSGGDGGYTF	TGCGCCAGCAGCTTGAAATCAGGGGGCGATGGGGGCTACACCTTC
-	TRBJ2-1	-	TRBV24-1	CATSDSRDSYNEQFF	TGTGCCACCAGTGATTCCCGGGACTCCTACAATGAGCAGTTCTTC
TRBD2	TRBJ2-7	few	TRBV9	CASSVGSSGLYEQYF	TGTGCCAGCAGCGTAGGTTCTAGCGGTCTCTACGAGCAGTACTTC
TRBD2	TRBJ2-5	-	TRBV4-1	CASSREGLAGEETQYF	TGCGCCAGCAGCCGAGAGGGACTAGCGGGGGAAGAGACCCAGTACTTC
TRBD1	TRBJ1-6	-	TRBV4-1	CASSQEFRTGNSPLHF	TGCGCCAGCAGCCAAGAGTTCAGGACAGGGAATTCACCCCTCCACTTT
TRBD2	TRBJ2-7	-	TRBV5-8	CASSLGGTIRNYEQYF	TGTGCCAGCAGCTTGGGGGGGACTATCCGAAACTACGAGCAGTACTTC
TRBD2	TRBJ2-5	-	TRBV30	CAWSGKAGAETQYF	TGTGCCTGGAGTGGGAAAGCGGGAGCAGAGACCCAGTACTTC
-	TRBJ1-5	once	TRBV7-8	CASSFSNQPQHF	TGTGCCAGCAGCTTTTCGAATCAGCCCCAGCATTTT
TRBD2	TRBJ2-1	-	TRBV7-6	CASSPRLAGYNEQFF	TGTGCCAGCAGCCCCCGACTAGCCGGCTACAATGAGCAGTTCTTC
-	TRBJ1-2	-	TRBV2	CASSGQKSYGYTF	TGTGCCAGCAGTGGACAGAAATCCTATGGCTACACCTTC
-	TRBJ1-4	once	TRBV19	CASGFTRTNEKLFF	TGTGCCTCGGGGTTTACAAGAACTAATGAAAAACTGTTTTTT
-	TRBJ1-2	-	TRBV5-6	CASSLRDGGGGGYTF	TGTGCCAGCAGCCTAAGGGACGGCGGGGGAGGAGGCTACACCTTC
-	TRBJ2-3	-	TRBV30	CASTVYTDTQYF	TGTGCCAGTACAGTGTACACAGATACGCAGTATTTT
-	TRBJ2-7	-	TRBV30	CAWSLGGALYEQYF	TGTGCCTGGAGTCTAGGGGGTGCCCTCTACGAGCAGTACTTC
-	TRBJ2-1	-	TRBV5-1	CASSPRGARGDEQFF	TGCGCCAGCAGCCCCCGGGGGGCGAGGGGCGATGAGCAGTTCTTC
TRBD1	TRBJ2-2	-	TRBV6-2/TRBV6-3	CASSPWDRGSGELFF	TGTGCCAGCAGCCCCTGGGACAGGGGTTCCGGGGAGCTGTTTTTT
-	TRBJ2-3	-	TRBV9	CASSVGTDTQYF	TGTGCCAGCAGCGTCGGCACAGATACGCAGTATTTT
TRBD2	TRBJ2-7	-	TRBV12-5	CASGLVGASGTTYEQYF	TGTGCTAGTGGTTTGGTAGGGGCTAGCGGCACAACCTACGAGCAGTACTTC
-	TRBJ1-3	-	TRBV28	CASRRTLGNTIYF	TGTGCCAGCAGGCGGACACTCGGAAACACCATATATTTT
TRBD2	TRBJ2-1	once	TRBV7-9	CASSPLPPGLAAEQFF	TGTGCCAGCAGCCCCCTCCCCCCGGGACTAGCGGCAGAGCAGTTCTTC
TRBD1	TRBJ1-6	-	TRBV2	CASTDNPGTAHSPLHF	TGTGCCAGCACCGACAACCCAGGGACAGCCCATTCACCCCTCCACTTT
TRBD1	TRBJ2-5	-	TRBV9	CASSAGPGTDFQETQYF	TGTGCCAGCAGCGCCGGACCCGGGACAGATTTCCAAGAGACCCAGTACTTC
-	TRBJ2-5	-	TRBV10-1	CASTQETQYF	TGCGCCAGCACGCAAGAGACCCAGTACTTC
-	TRBJ1-5	-	TRBV28	CASSSTDRGEQPQHF	TGTGCCAGCAGTTCCACGGACAGAGGAGAACAGCCCCAGCATTTT
-	TRBJ2-3	-	TRBV11-2	CASSFGGMSTDTQYF	TGTGCCAGCAGCTTTGGAGGGATGAGCACAGATACGCAGTATTTT
-	TRBJ2-7	once	TRBV7-9	CASSASGVYYEQYF	TGTGCCAGCAGCGCGAGCGGTGTCTACTACGAGCAGTACTTC
TRBD1	TRBJ2-3	-	TRBV5-1	CASIPGTGVEGTQYF	TGCGCCAGCATCCCCGGGACAGGGGTAGAGGGTACGCAGTATTTT
-	TRBJ2-7	-	TRBV3-1/TRBV3-2	CASSPPGISAYEQYF	TGTGCCAGCAGCCCCCCCGGGATTTCCGCCTACGAGCAGTACTTC